The 14 T cell receptor beta chains given below trace back to one sample, sequenced in a study of CD8+ T cells in alopecia areata. Once RNA had been extracted, it was reverse transcribed into cDNA to act as the sequencing template. Profiled with immunoSEQ multiplex PCR; TCRdb holds only in-frame clones, not every one. Here the sample spans 100,000 to 120,000 clones, roughly 50% being singletons. Documented treatment: oral pan-JAK inhibitor, 5-10 mg twice daily. Here the sequenced sample was CD4+ T cells sorted from blood, taken at week 24, from a patient treated with tofacitinib. The receptor set was obtained from a human donor with alopecia areata.

This chain links TRBV5-1 with TRBJ2-7; 8 bases fit TRBD1. Per the germline V gene, CDR1 is SGHRS and CDR2 is YFSETQ. J gave up 5 bases and V 4 bases, and 8 bases lay outside the gene matches. This CDR3 has 14 residues. The CDR3 coding sequence is TGCGCCAGCAGCCCCTGGACAGGGTCCGACGAGCAGTACTTC. It codes for CASSPWTGSDEQYF.

The chain couples TRBV2 to TRBJ2-5, with D perhaps TRBD2 (5 bases). The ends were cut back, 8 bases at V and 2 bases at J, with 12 bases in the middle. There are 13 residues in the CDR3. Germline-derived CDR1 and CDR2 are SNHLY and FYNNEI. This CDR3 reads CASRRILQETQYF. Written as DNA, the CDR3 is TGTGCCAGCCGGAGGATACTACAAGAGACCCAGTACTTC. Supplemented by reference TRBV2 and TRBJ2-5, the full variable domain reads EPEVTQTPSHQVTQMGQEVILRCVPISNHLYFYWYRQILGQKVEFLVSFYNNEISEKSEIFDDQFSVERPDGSNFTLKIRSTKLEDSAMYFCASRRILQETQYFGPGTRLLVL.

The V gene is TRBV7-2, the J gene TRBJ2-5; no reliable D call. This CDR3 comprises 11 residues. Trimming pared 6 bases from V and 2 bases from J, leaving 4 bases between. Germline V gene data show CDR1 as SGHTA and CDR2 as FQGNSA. The CDR3: CASRLQETQYF. For the CDR3, the DNA is TGTGCCAGCAGGCTACAAGAGACCCAGTACTTC.

The CDR3 spells CASSILEGGNQPQHF. DNA for the CDR3: TGTGCCAGTAGTATTTTGGAGGGTGGCAATCAGCCCCAGCATTTT. The chain links TRBV19 to TRBJ1-5; D is unresolved. In germline, CDR1 is LNHDA, CDR2 SQIVND (reference sequence). The ends were cut back, 3 bases at V and 2 bases at J, with 11 bases in the middle. This CDR3 is 15 amino acids long.

V usage is TRBV30 and J usage is TRBJ1-4; TRBD1 might be the D (5 bases). Germline CDR1 reads GTSNPN; CDR2 reads SVGIG (reference sequence). V lost 5 bases, J lost 2 bases, and 9 bases lay in between. There are 13 residues in the CDR3. CDR3 protein: CAWDRGTNEKLFF. In nucleotides, the CDR3 is TGTGCCTGGGACAGAGGGACTAATGAAAAACTGTTTTTT.

This chain connects TRBV6-5 to TRBJ1-1, with D possibly being TRBD1 (5 bases). V gave up 5 bases and J gave up 0 bases, with 10 bases separating them. Looked up from germline, CDR1 is MNHEY and CDR2 is SVGAGI. The CDR3 has 14 amino acids. Here the CDR3 DNA reads TGTGCCAGCAGTCCTGGACAAATGAACACTGAAGCTTTCTTT. Translated: CASSPGQMNTEAFF.

This clone was picked up a small number of times. The J gene is TRBJ1-1, the V gene TRBV7-2; 8 nucleotides match TRBD1. CDR3 size: 13 residues. V was pared by 5 bases and J by 7 bases, with 6 bases of the junction left unmatched. Germline V gene sequence: CDR1 SGHTA, CDR2 FQGNSA. CDR3 sequence: CASSPGQGLEAFF. Here the CDR3 DNA reads TGTGCCAGCAGCCCTGGACAGGGTCTTGAAGCTTTCTTT.

This clone has a handful of counts. This CDR3 reads CASSYQILGGTGELFF. In DNA form, the CDR3 reads TGTGCCAGCAGCTACCAGATTCTAGGGGGGACCGGGGAGCTGTTTTTT. The chain links TRBV7-2 to TRBJ2-2, with D perhaps given as TRBD1 or TRBD2 (6 bases each). Trimming took off 4 bases at V and 5 bases at J, with 17 bases between the two ends. Germline V gene data show CDR1 as SGHTA and CDR2 as FQGNSA. The CDR3 has 16 amino acids.

As regards this clone: One junction end disagrees with the germline gene, perhaps due to a read error. The chain uses TRBV7-7 and TRBJ2-7; 8 bases fit TRBD1. CDR1 SSHAT and CDR2 FNYEAQ come from the germline V gene (reference sequence). The CDR3 contains 14 residues. The CDR3 coding sequence is TGTGCTAGCAGCCCAACACAGGGGGCCTACGAGCAGTACTTC. This sequence encodes CASSPTQGAYEQYF.

V gene TRBV15 combines with J gene TRBJ2-7; 8 bases match TRBD1. This CDR3 is built from 14 residues. V lost 4 bases, J lost 3 bases, and 5 bases stayed unmatched. Germline V CDR1 and CDR2: LNHNV, YYDKDF (reference sequence). This CDR3 is CATSIETGVYEQYF. As DNA, the CDR3 is TGTGCCACCAGCATCGAGACAGGGGTCTACGAGCAGTACTTC. The whole variable domain, filled in from reference TRBV15 and TRBJ2-7, reads DAMVIQNPRYQVTQFGKPVTLSCSQTLNHNVMYWYQQKSSQAPKLLFHYYDKDFNNEADTPDNFQSRRPNTSFCFLDIRSPGLGDTAMYLCATSIETGVYEQYFGPGTRLTVT.

The rearrangement links TRBV29-1 to TRBJ2-7; D unresolved. The CDR3 length is 11 residues. Per the germline V gene, CDR1 is SQVTM and CDR2 is ANQGSEA. V was shortened by 7 bases and J by 3 bases, with 10 bases between the two germline ends. CDR3 sequence (DNA): TGCAGCGGTTCGAAGGGCTACGAGCAGTACTTC. Encoded protein: CSGSKGYEQYF.

This clone was counted between two and nine times. V gene TRBV29-1 combines with J gene TRBJ2-2; TRBD2 aligns across 8 bases. From germline, CDR1 is SQVTM and CDR2 ANQGSEA. The CDR3 is 14 residues long. J gave up 0 bases and V 6 bases, and 3 bases lay outside the gene matches. The CDR3 reads CSVRSGTNTGELFF. The CDR3 DNA is TGCAGCGTCCGTAGCGGGACGAACACCGGGGAGCTGTTTTTT.

The chain uses TRBV29-1 and TRBJ1-2, with 9 nucleotides matching TRBD1. J lost 0 bases, V lost 7 bases, and 6 bases had no gene match. The CDR3 contains 14 residues. The germline V gene has CDR1 SQVTM and CDR2 ANQGSEA. Here the CDR3 reads CSAGTGQANYGYTF. The CDR3 coding sequence is TGCAGCGCTGGGACAGGGCAAGCTAACTATGGCTACACCTTC.

This clone was counted only a few times. V and J are TRBV29-1 and TRBJ2-1; D could derive from TRBD1 or TRBD2 (5 bases each). V lost 6 bases, J lost 5 bases, and 20 bases lay in between. Germline CDR1 is SQVTM and CDR2 is ANQGSEA. This CDR3 is built from 15 residues. DNA for the CDR3: TGCAGCGTACTACCGGGACGATGGAGGAACAATGAGCAGTTCTTC. Translation gives CSVLPGRWRNNEQFF.